The 23 T cell receptor beta chains listed next were all sequenced from one sample in a study of cytomegalovirus exposure and HLA in healthy donors. The assay was immunoSEQ multiplex PCR, and TCRdb's table has in-frame clones only and misses some. Of 45,000 to 65,000 clones listed, about 88% were seen once; the top ten hold roughly 15%. The sequencing sample was made of PBMCs. The receptors were gathered from a young woman in good health and CMV-seronegative.

The chain has TRBV11-2 and TRBJ2-7, with 9 bases aligning to TRBD2. The length of the CDR3 is 15 residues. Trimming removed 3 bases from V and 1 base from J; junction bases left unmatched: 4. CDR1 and CDR2 from the germline V gene are SGHAT and FQNNGV. The CDR3 spells CASSFGTSLSYEQYF. In nucleotides, the CDR3 is TGTGCCAGCAGCTTCGGGACTAGCCTTTCCTACGAGCAGTACTTC.

This clone has just one count. The chain combines TRBV5-3 with TRBJ2-7, with 7 nucleotides matching TRBD1. TRBV5-3 is treated as an ORF (open reading frame) with a function not yet certain. Trimming cost V 1 base and J 3 bases; bases outside gene matches: 10. The CDR3 sequence is 16 residues long. CDR3 DNA: TGTGCCAGAAGCTTGCTAAGACAGGGATCGTTCTACGAGCAGTACTTC. Translating it yields CARSLLRQGSFYEQYF.

The chain couples TRBV5-1 to TRBJ2-5; 7 bases align to TRBD1. The length of the CDR3 is 15 residues. Germline CDR1 reads SGHRS; CDR2 reads YFSETQ. V was clipped by 3 bases and J by 1 base; unmatched bases: 6. The CDR3 loop is CASSWLGTAQETQYF. CDR3 DNA: TGCGCCAGCAGCTGGCTGGGGACAGCCCAAGAGACCCAGTACTTC.

The V and J genes are TRBV11-3 and TRBJ1-2, with 9 bases matching TRBD1. The ends lost 5 bases at V and 7 bases at J; junction bases unmatched: 11. This CDR3 is 15 amino acids long. CDR1 and CDR2 from the germline V gene are SGHNT and YENEEA. Here the CDR3 DNA reads TGTGCCAGCAGCCTATCAAGGGACAGGGTAAGTGGCTACACCTTC. Translated, it gives CASSLSRDRVSGYTF.

The CDR3 bases are TGTGCCAGCAGTTTAATTTCCGACAGGGGCACTGAAGCTTTCTTT. It encodes CASSLISDRGTEAFF. The V gene is TRBV27, the J gene TRBJ1-1; 8 bases fit TRBD1. CDR3 length: 15 amino acids. Germline CDR1 reads MNHEY; CDR2 reads SMNVEV (reference sequence). V was pared by 2 bases and J by 4 bases, with 6 bases of the junction left unmatched.

This chain uses TRBV30 with TRBJ1-2; D may be TRBD1 (5 bases). Trimming took 0 bases from V and 6 from J, leaving 23 bases between them. There are 17 residues in the CDR3. In germline, CDR1 is GTSNPN, CDR2 SVGIG (reference sequence). The CDR3 region has the DNA TGTGCCTGGAGTGTACGGTTCGACAGATTCCCCCAGAATGGCTACACCTTC. Protein product: CAWSVRFDRFPQNGYTF. The full variable domain, with the rest looked up from reference TRBV30 and TRBJ1-2, is SQTIHQWPATLVQPVGSPLSLECTVEGTSNPNLYWYRQAAGRGLQLLFYSVGIGQISSEVPQNLSASRPQDRQFILSSKKLLLSDSGFYLCAWSVRFDRFPQNGYTFGSGTRLTVV.

The gene calls are TRBV18 and TRBJ1-1, with 8 bases that match TRBD1. The germline CDR1 and CDR2 sequences are KGHSH and LQKENI. This CDR3 is built from 14 residues. V was clipped by 6 bases and J by 5 bases; unmatched bases: 8. Here the CDR3 DNA reads TGTGCCAGCTCCCCGACAGGGGATGGGACTGAAGCTTTCTTT. Translating it yields CASSPTGDGTEAFF.

The chain couples TRBV7-9 to TRBJ1-1, with D maybe TRBD1 (5 bases). Germline CDR1 reads SEHNR; CDR2 reads FQNEAQ (reference sequence). The CDR3 sequence is 15 residues long. The CDR3 loop is CATNYQGHPGAEAFF. The CDR3 DNA follows: TGTGCAACCAATTACCAAGGACACCCTGGGGCTGAAGCTTTCTTT.

The chain joins TRBV7-6 to TRBJ2-2, with 7 bases identical to TRBD2. The CDR3 loop spans 14 amino acids. J gave up 5 bases and V 4 bases, and 4 bases lay outside the gene matches. Germline-derived CDR1 and CDR2 are SGHVS and FNYEAQ. The DNA for the CDR3 is TGTGCCAGCAGCTCGGTTAGCGGGACCGGGGAGCTGTTTTTT. Protein sequence: CASSSVSGTGELFF.

The chain uses TRBV14 and TRBJ2-7, with TRBD2 matching 8 bases. In germline, CDR1 is SGHDN, CDR2 FVKESK. The CDR3 consists of 19 residues. Germline trimming cut 4 bases from V and 4 bases from J; bases unmatched to any gene: 21. CDR3 sequence reads: CASSPLGRVAGQPEYEQYF. CDR3 DNA: TGTGCCAGCAGCCCGTTGGGTCGCGTAGCGGGACAACCAGAGTACGAGCAGTACTTC.

The chain employs TRBV19 and TRBJ2-2; possibly TRBD1 for D (6 bases). The CDR3 totals 14 residues. V lost 6 bases, J lost 3 bases, and 11 bases lay in between. CDR1 is LNHDA, CDR2 SQIVND, per germline (reference sequence). CDR3 nucleotides: TGTGCCAGTAGGGGGGCCGCGTACACCGGGGAGCTGTTTTTT. It yields the protein CASRGAAYTGELFF.

The rearrangement links TRBV7-9 to TRBJ1-1, with D possibly TRBD1 on 6 matching bases. Germline CDR1 reads SEHNR; CDR2 reads FQNEAQ (reference sequence). The CDR3 is 15 amino acids. Between the trimmed V and J ends, which lost 3 bases and 5 bases, there was a span of 16 bases. The CDR3 protein is CASSFGGQGWTEAFF. DNA of the CDR3: TGTGCCAGCAGCTTTGGGGGCCAGGGGTGGACTGAAGCTTTCTTT.

The rearrangement links TRBV5-1 to TRBJ2-3, with TRBD1 as a possible D gene (6 bases). The CDR3 totals 14 residues. CDR1 and CDR2 (germline): SGHRS, YFSETQ. V was pared by 6 bases and J by 0 bases, with 11 bases between. The CDR3 protein is CASTGAASTDTQYF. CDR3 bases: TGCGCCAGCACAGGGGCGGCTAGCACAGATACGCAGTATTTT.

The chain employs TRBV9 and TRBJ2-3, with D hard to call. CDR1 SGDLS and CDR2 YYNGEE come from the germline V gene. The CDR3 runs to 14 residues. Trimming pared 2 bases from V and 5 bases from J, leaving 12 bases between. Here the CDR3 DNA reads TGTGCCAGCAGCGTCAGGCTCCTCGGAGATACGCAGTATTTT. Its translation is CASSVRLLGDTQYF.

A single count supports this clone. This sequence joins TRBV9 and TRBJ2-3; 7 nucleotides line up with TRBD2. Germline assignment: CDR1 SGDLS and CDR2 YYNGEE. Unmatched junction bases numbered 12, after V lost 2 bases and J lost 3 bases. The CDR3 is made up of 17 amino acids. DNA of the CDR3: TGTGCCAGCAGCGTCTCGTCCCGGGACTACCGAACAGATACGCAGTATTTT. Amino acids: CASSVSSRDYRTDTQYF. Full variable domain (outside the CDR3, taken from reference TRBV9 and TRBJ2-3): DSGVTQTPKHLITATGQRVTLRCSPRSGDLSVYWYQQSLDQGLQFLIQYYNGEERAKGNILERFSAQQFPDLHSELNLSSLELGDSALYFCASSVSSRDYRTDTQYFGPGTRLTVL.

This chain uses TRBV5-8 with TRBJ1-2; tentatively, D is TRBD1 (6 bases). Germline loops: CDR1 SGHTS, CDR2 YDEGEE. V shed 4 bases and J shed 2 bases, with 15 bases lying between them. The CDR3 runs 15 residues. CDR3 bases: TGTGCCAGCAGCCCGGTGGGGGCGTCAAACTATGGCTACACCTTC. Translating gives CASSPVGASNYGYTF.

V is TRBV4-1 and J is TRBJ1-1, with 8 positions matching TRBD1. This CDR3 has 15 residues. Germline lookup yields CDR1 MGHRA and CDR2 YSYEKL. J was trimmed by 1 base and V by 5 bases; bases with no gene match: 6. CDR3 nucleotide sequence: TGCGCCAGCAGCTCACAGGGGGTGGGGAACACTGAAGCTTTCTTT. It encodes CASSSQGVGNTEAFF.

This sequence joins TRBV5-6 and TRBJ2-1; 10 bases map to TRBD1. The V and J ends lost 0 bases and 7 bases, in that order; junction bases with no gene match: 4. CDR1 is SGHDT and CDR2 is YYEEEE in the germline V gene. The CDR3 runs to 15 residues. In DNA form, the CDR3 reads TGTGCCAGCAGCTTGGGGACAGGGGGTTGGAATGAGCAGTTCTTC. This encodes CASSLGTGGWNEQFF. The full variable domain, its missing parts supplied by reference TRBV5-6 and TRBJ2-1, is DAGVTQSPTHLIKTRGQQVTLRCSPKSGHDTVSWYQQALGQGPQFIFQYYEEEERQRGNFPDRFSGHQFPNYSSELNVNALLLGDSALYLCASSLGTGGWNEQFFGPGTRLTVL.

V gene TRBV5-5 combines with J gene TRBJ2-7; 10 positions match TRBD2. Germline V CDR1 and CDR2: SGHKS, YYEKEE (reference sequence). Trimming removed 4 bases from V and 2 bases from J; junction bases left unmatched: 6. The CDR3 is 15 amino acids. The CDR3 is CASSAIAGGAYEQYF. The CDR3 DNA sequence: TGTGCCAGCAGCGCCATAGCGGGAGGAGCCTACGAGCAGTACTTC. The full variable domain, in which reference TRBV5-5 and TRBJ2-7 provide the parts outside the CDR3, is DAGVTQSPTHLIKTRGQQVTLRCSPISGHKSVSWYQQVLGQGPQFIFQYYEKEERGRGNFPDRFSARQFPNYSSELNVNALLLGDSALYLCASSAIAGGAYEQYFGPGTRLTVT.

The V call is TRBV5-1, the J call TRBJ2-6; D gene uncertain. This CDR3 has 15 residues. V lost 2 bases to trimming and J lost 2 bases, with 8 bases between them. Looked up from germline, CDR1 is SGHRS and CDR2 is YFSETQ. This CDR3 reads CASSLELPGANVLTF. Here the CDR3 DNA reads TGCGCCAGCAGCTTAGAACTCCCTGGGGCCAACGTCCTGACTTTC. The complete variable domain, with remaining parts taken from reference TRBV5-1 and TRBJ2-6, reads KAGVTQTPRYLIKTRGQQVTLSCSPISGHRSVSWYQQTPGQGLQFLFEYFSETQRNKGNFPGRFSGRQFSNSRSEMNVSTLELGDSALYLCASSLELPGANVLTFGAGSRLTVL.

The V and J genes are TRBV13 and TRBJ2-3; the D gene is possibly TRBD2 (6 bases). V was pared by 4 bases and J by 5 bases, with 25 bases between. From germline, CDR1 is PRHDT and CDR2 FYEKMQ (reference sequence). This CDR3 has 18 residues. CDR3 loop: CASSSRPGGTGIVDTQYF. The DNA of the CDR3 is TGTGCCAGCAGCTCCCGGCCCGGAGGGACTGGTATTGTAGATACGCAGTATTTT.

The rearrangement links TRBV6-6 to TRBJ1-1; D may be TRBD1 (6 bases). Germline CDR1 reads MNHNY; CDR2 reads SVGAGI (reference sequence). Trimming left V 4 bases short and J 3 bases short, with 12 bases between. The CDR3 length is 14 residues. CDR3 region: CASSSQGRDTEAFF. The CDR3 DNA is TGTGCCAGCAGTTCACAGGGAAGGGACACTGAAGCTTTCTTT.

This chain links TRBV6-5 with TRBJ2-2; the D gene is possibly TRBD2 (5 bases). V was cut by 2 bases and J by 7 bases, with 5 bases left in between. The CDR3 contains 12 residues. Germline CDR1 MNHEY, CDR2 SVGAGI. For the CDR3, the DNA is TGTGCCAGCAGTTACCGGGGCGGGGAGCTGTTTTTT. Amino acids: CASSYRGGELFF.